These T cell receptor beta chains were read from a single sample in a study of blood T cell repertoires in COVID-19. Here immunoSEQ multiplex PCR was the method, and the copy in TCRdb shows in-frame clones only, minus some. Altogether some 250,000 clones are present, around 86% being singletons, with the ten largest covering more than 4.5%. The material sequenced was peripheral blood. The source of these receptors is an older woman with COVID-19, enrolled during active disease. The CDR3 runs from the conserved cysteine through the conserved F or W. D genes are given only for firm matches. Clone size is shown for a subset of rows, as once, few, many or a class of expanded clone.

D | J | size | V | CDR3 | DNA
. | TRBJ1-1 | . | TRBV11-2 | CASSLGGVYPEAFF | TGTGCCAGCAGCTTAGGGGGGGTTTATCCTGAAGCTTTCTTT
. | TRBJ1-2 | few | TRBV3-1/TRBV3-2 | CASSRRAGSNYGYTF | TGTGCCAGCAGCCGACGGGCGGGGAGTAACTATGGCTACACCTTC
. | TRBJ1-6 | . | TRBV7-9 | CASSLVVGAFPTNSPLHF | TGTGCCAGCAGCTTAGTGGTTGGGGCATTTCCCACGAATTCACCCCTCCACTTT
TRBD1 | TRBJ2-4 | once | TRBV5-4 | CASSQLDRPAGNIQYF | TGTGCCAGCAGCCAACTGGACAGGCCGGCGGGAAACATTCAGTACTTC
. | TRBJ2-7 | many | TRBV28 | CASRLGGRTYEQYF | TGTGCCTCACGCTTGGGGGGTAGGACCTACGAGCAGTACTTC
. | TRBJ2-5 | . | TRBV19 | CASNVRVGQTQYF | TGTGCCAGTAACGTGCGGGTCGGTCAGACCCAGTACTTC
. | TRBJ1-1 | few | TRBV4-3 | CASSQVGAVTEAFF | TGCGCCAGCAGCCAAGTGGGGGCAGTCACTGAAGCTTTCTTT
. | TRBJ1-4 | . | TRBV4-1 | CASSQDRTENGEKLFF | TGCGCCAGCAGCCAAGATAGGACAGAAAATGGTGAAAAACTGTTTTTT
TRBD2 | TRBJ2-1 | . | TRBV6-2/TRBV6-3 | CASSEGTSGSNEQFF | TGTGCCAGCAGTGAGGGGACTAGCGGGAGCAATGAGCAGTTCTTC
. | TRBJ1-5 | . | TRBV19 | CASTGLGGNQPQHF | TGTGCCAGTACCGGGCTAGGGGGCAATCAGCCCCAGCATTTT
. | TRBJ2-5 | . | TRBV11-1 | CASSLGNRETQYF | TGTGCCAGCAGCTTAGGAAATAGAGAGACCCAGTACTTC
TRBD2 | TRBJ2-7 | . | TRBV5-1 | CASSFSGVRRGGSYEQYF | TGCGCCAGCAGCTTTAGCGGGGTGCGTCGTGGCGGATCCTACGAGCAGTACTTC
TRBD1 | TRBJ2-5 | . | TRBV27 | CASSLGRGRGRAGPLQETQYF | TGTGCCAGCAGTTTAGGGCGAGGCAGGGGGCGGGCGGGACCCCTCCAAGAGACCCAGTACTTC
TRBD2 | TRBJ2-1 | . | TRBV11-1 | CASSLEGLANEQFF | TGTGCCAGCAGCTTAGAGGGACTAGCGAATGAGCAGTTCTTC
. | TRBJ1-6 | . | TRBV7-9 | CASSSQSSYNSPLHF | TGTGCCAGCAGCTCACAGAGCTCCTATAATTCACCCCTCCACTTT
TRBD1 | TRBJ1-5 | . | TRBV19 | CASSVLRDSLAPQHF | TGTGCCAGTAGTGTTCTCCGGGACAGCCTTGCGCCCCAGCATTTT
TRBD1 | TRBJ2-7 | . | TRBV14 | CASSQVGSGQAQEQYF | TGTGCCAGCAGCCAAGTAGGGTCGGGACAGGCTCAAGAGCAGTACTTC
TRBD2 | TRBJ2-2 | . | TRBV9 | CASSVAQGGTGELFF | TGTGCCAGCAGCGTAGCTCAGGGAGGGACCGGGGAGCTGTTTTTT
. | TRBJ1-5 | once | TRBV5-1 | CASAPAAGPSNQPQHF | TGCGCCAGCGCACCGGCAGCGGGACCCAGCAATCAGCCCCAGCATTTT
TRBD1 | TRBJ1-5 | . | TRBV18 | CASSPDRAQPQHF | TGTGCCAGCTCGCCCGACAGGGCCCAGCCCCAGCATTTT
TRBD2 | TRBJ2-1 | . | TRBV10-1 | CASSRLAGADEQFF | TGCGCCAGCAGTAGACTAGCGGGAGCCGATGAGCAGTTCTTC
TRBD2 | TRBJ2-1 | . | TRBV24-1 | CATSFAGEVSNEQFF | TGTGCCACCAGTTTTGCGGGAGAGGTCTCCAATGAGCAGTTCTTC
TRBD1 | TRBJ1-2 | . | TRBV4-1 | CASSLGTGGNYGYTF | TGCGCCAGCAGCTTGGGGACAGGGGGCAACTATGGCTACACCTTC
. | TRBJ2-1 | . | TRBV15 | CATSRGQGGPNEQFF | TGTGCCACCAGCAGAGGGCAGGGCGGCCCGAATGAGCAGTTCTTC
TRBD1 | TRBJ1-2 | few | TRBV29-1 | CSVSHRDRGGGYTF | TGCAGCGTTTCCCATCGGGACAGGGGTGGCGGCTACACCTTC
TRBD1 | TRBJ2-3 | . | TRBV7-6 | CASSPGQGWDTQYF | TGTGCCAGCAGCCCAGGACAGGGGTGGGATACGCAGTATTTT
. | TRBJ1-5 | . | TRBV30 | CAWGRNGGQPQHF | TGTGCCTGGGGTAGGAACGGGGGTCAGCCCCAGCATTTT
. | TRBJ2-1 | . | TRBV6-4 | CASSAGSQSNEQFF | TGTGCCAGCAGTGCAGGTTCCCAATCCAATGAGCAGTTCTTC
TRBD2 | TRBJ2-1 | . | TRBV14 | CASSLRTTSGTKNEQFF | TGTGCCAGCAGCCTAAGAACGACTAGCGGGACAAAAAATGAGCAGTTCTTC
. | TRBJ2-1 | . | TRBV11-3 | CASSPQWADNEQFF | TGTGCCAGCAGCCCCCAATGGGCAGACAATGAGCAGTTCTTC
TRBD2 | TRBJ2-1 | . | TRBV9 | CATSPGGSESYNEQFF | TGTGCCACCTCGCCGGGCGGGAGTGAGTCCTACAATGAGCAGTTCTTC
TRBD1 | TRBJ2-3 | few | TRBV11-3 | CASSLEGQGGDTQYF | TGTGCCAGCAGCTTAGAGGGACAGGGGGGAGATACGCAGTATTTT
. | TRBJ1-4 | . | TRBV21-1 | CASSKTTAAGENELFF | TGTGCCAGCAGCAAAACTACCGCCGCGGGCGAAAATGAACTGTTTTTT
. | TRBJ1-2 | . | TRBV11-2 | CASSLSGSYGYTF | TGTGCCAGCAGCTTATCGGGGAGCTATGGCTACACCTTC
. | TRBJ2-3 | . | TRBV3-1/TRBV3-2 | CASSQGRNPDSSKYF | TGTGCCAGCAGCCAAGGGAGAAACCCTGACAGCTCGAAGTATTTT
TRBD2 | TRBJ2-1 | . | TRBV5-1 | CASNPAGGENEQFF | TGCGCCAGCAATCCAGCGGGAGGGGAAAATGAGCAGTTCTTC
TRBD2 | TRBJ2-7 | . | TRBV10-3 | CAISESAGEIAPNEQYF | TGTGCCATCAGTGAGTCGGCGGGAGAAATTGCTCCTAACGAGCAGTACTTC
. | TRBJ2-1 | . | TRBV5-1 | CASSFNNEQFF | TGCGCCAGCAGCTTTAACAATGAGCAGTTCTTC
TRBD1 | TRBJ1-1 | . | TRBV6-5 | CASSYGRQGAQTEAFF | TGTGCCAGCAGTTACGGAAGACAGGGGGCGCAAACTGAAGCTTTCTTT
. | TRBJ2-2 | . | TRBV19 | CASSTRTGELFF | TGTGCCAGTAGTACCCGGACCGGGGAGCTGTTTTTT
TRBD2 | TRBJ2-3 | . | TRBV5-1 | CASSLASGLYTDTQYF | TGCGCCAGCAGCTTGGCTAGCGGTCTTTACACAGATACGCAGTATTTT
TRBD1 | TRBJ1-5 | . | TRBV27 | CASSPYRTGGANQPQHF | TGTGCCAGCAGTCCCTATCGCACAGGGGGCGCGAATCAGCCCCAGCATTTT
. | TRBJ2-4 | few | TRBV27 | CASSPTGIAKNIQYF | TGTGCCAGCAGCCCTACAGGAATAGCCAAAAACATTCAGTACTTC
TRBD1 | TRBJ1-6 | . | TRBV28 | CASSPGTGGSPLHF | TGTGCCAGCAGTCCCGGGACAGGGGGATCACCCCTCCACTTT
TRBD1 | TRBJ1-2 | . | TRBV29-1 | CSVVPWTGDGYGYTF | TGCAGCGTTGTTCCCTGGACAGGGGATGGCTATGGCTACACCTTC
TRBD2 | TRBJ2-2 | . | TRBV27 | CASTSKGRALTGELFF | TGTGCCAGCACCTCGAAAGGGAGGGCCTTAACCGGGGAGCTGTTTTTT
. | TRBJ1-1 | . | TRBV5-1 | CASSSAQGGGTEAFF | TGCGCCAGCAGCAGCGCTCAGGGCGGGGGCACTGAAGCTTTCTTT
TRBD1 | TRBJ2-2 | . | TRBV2 | CASTDRASGTGELFF | TGTGCCAGCACCGACAGGGCCTCGGGCACCGGGGAGCTGTTTTTT
. | TRBJ1-2 | . | TRBV20-1 | CSASTGARTF | TGCAGTGCTAGTACGGGAGCACGAACCTTC
TRBD1 | TRBJ1-5 | . | TRBV15 | CATSPRDRGNQPQHF | TGTGCCACCAGCCCGCGGGACAGGGGGAATCAGCCCCAGCATTTT
TRBD1 | TRBJ2-6 | . | TRBV7-8 | CASSPRGYGTGGSGANVLTF | TGTGCCAGCAGCCCACGCGGCTATGGGACAGGGGGCTCTGGGGCCAACGTCCTGACTTTC
. | TRBJ1-5 | few | TRBV2 | CASSGGTSWANQPQHF | TGTGCCAGCAGTGGGGGGACATCTTGGGCCAATCAGCCCCAGCATTTT
. | TRBJ1-4 | . | TRBV28 | CASSLGGGRQEKLFF | TGTGCCAGCAGTTTAGGGGGAGGGCGGCAAGAAAAACTGTTTTTT
TRBD2 | TRBJ2-1 | . | TRBV10-1 | CASSNVGLAPQFF | TGCGCCAGCAGCAACGTCGGACTAGCGCCGCAGTTCTTC
. | TRBJ1-1 | . | TRBV2 | CASILGLATRNTEAFF | TGTGCCAGCATTCTAGGATTAGCAACCCGGAACACTGAAGCTTTCTTT